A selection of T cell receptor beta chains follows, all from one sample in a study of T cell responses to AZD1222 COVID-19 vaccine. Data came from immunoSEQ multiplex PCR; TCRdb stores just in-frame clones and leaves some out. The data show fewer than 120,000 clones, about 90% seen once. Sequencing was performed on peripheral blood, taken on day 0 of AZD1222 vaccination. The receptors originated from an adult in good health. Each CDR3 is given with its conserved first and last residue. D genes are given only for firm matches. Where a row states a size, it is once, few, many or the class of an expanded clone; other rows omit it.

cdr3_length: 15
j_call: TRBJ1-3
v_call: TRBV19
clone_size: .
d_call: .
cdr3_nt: TGTGCCAGTAGTATAGATCGTTACCGAGGAAACACCATATATTTT
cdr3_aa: CASSIDRYRGNTIYF

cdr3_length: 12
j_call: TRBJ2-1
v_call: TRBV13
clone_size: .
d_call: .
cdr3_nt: TGTGCCAGCAGCTTACAGCGAAGTGAGCAGTTCTTC
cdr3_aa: CASSLQRSEQFF

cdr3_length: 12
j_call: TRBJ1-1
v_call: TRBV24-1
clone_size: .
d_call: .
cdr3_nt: TGTGCCACCAGTGATTCAGGGGCGCGGGCTTTCTTT
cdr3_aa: CATSDSGARAFF

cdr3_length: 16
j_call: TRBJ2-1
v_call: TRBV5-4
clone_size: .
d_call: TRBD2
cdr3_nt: TGTGCCAGCAGCCGCCCAGGGAGGGCGAGGTCTAATGAGCAGTTCTTC
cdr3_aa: CASSRPGRARSNEQFF

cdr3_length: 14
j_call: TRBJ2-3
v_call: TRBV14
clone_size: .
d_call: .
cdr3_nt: TGTGCCAGCAGCCAAAGCTACAGAACAGATACGCAGTATTTT
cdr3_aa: CASSQSYRTDTQYF

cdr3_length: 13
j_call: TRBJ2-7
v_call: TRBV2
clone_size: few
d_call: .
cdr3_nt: TGTGCCAGCAAGGACAGAAATTTTTACGAGCAGTACTTC
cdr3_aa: CASKDRNFYEQYF

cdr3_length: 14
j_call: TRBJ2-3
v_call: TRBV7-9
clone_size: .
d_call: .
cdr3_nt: TGTGCCAGCAGCTTAGTTCAGGGCCCAGATACGCAGTATTTT
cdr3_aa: CASSLVQGPDTQYF

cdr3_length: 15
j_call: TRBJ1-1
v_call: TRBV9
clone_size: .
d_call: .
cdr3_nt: TGTGCCAGCAGCGTGGGAGGGGGGGACGCAGCGGAAGCTTTCTTT
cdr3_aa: CASSVGGGDAAEAFF

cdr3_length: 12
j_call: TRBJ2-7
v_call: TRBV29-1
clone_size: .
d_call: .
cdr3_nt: TGCAGCGTTGTTGGCGGAACCTACGAGCAGTACTTC
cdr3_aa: CSVVGGTYEQYF

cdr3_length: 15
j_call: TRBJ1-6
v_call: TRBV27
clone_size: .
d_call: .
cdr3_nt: TGTGCCAGCCGTGGTGGAGGGTTGTATAATTCACCCCTCCACTTT
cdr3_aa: CASRGGGLYNSPLHF

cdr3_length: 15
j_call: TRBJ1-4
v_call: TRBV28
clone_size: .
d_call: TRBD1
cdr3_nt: TGTGCCAGCAGTTTGGACAGGGGTACCTCAGAAAAACTGTTTTTT
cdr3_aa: CASSLDRGTSEKLFF

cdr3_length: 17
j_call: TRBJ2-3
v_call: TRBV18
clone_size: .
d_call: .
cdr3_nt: TGTGCCAGCTCACCACGCGCTGTTGGCGGTAGCACAGATACGCAGTATTTT
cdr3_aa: CASSPRAVGGSTDTQYF

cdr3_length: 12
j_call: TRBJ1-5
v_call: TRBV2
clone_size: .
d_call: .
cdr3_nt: TGTGCCAGCAGTATAAGCAATCAGCCCCAGCATTTT
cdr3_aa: CASSISNQPQHF

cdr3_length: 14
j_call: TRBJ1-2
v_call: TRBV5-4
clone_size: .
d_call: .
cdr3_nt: TGTGCCAGCAGCCCTGGGACAACGGCCTATGGCTACACCTTC
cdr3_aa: CASSPGTTAYGYTF

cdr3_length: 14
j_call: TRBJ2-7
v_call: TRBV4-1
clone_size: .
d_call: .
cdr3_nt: TGCGCCAGCAGCCAAGACCGGGGAGCCTACGAGCAGTACTTC
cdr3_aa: CASSQDRGAYEQYF

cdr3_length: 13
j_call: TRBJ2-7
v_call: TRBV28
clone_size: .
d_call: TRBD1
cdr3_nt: TGTGCCAGCAGTGACAGGGACTCCTACGAGCAGTACTTC
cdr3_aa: CASSDRDSYEQYF

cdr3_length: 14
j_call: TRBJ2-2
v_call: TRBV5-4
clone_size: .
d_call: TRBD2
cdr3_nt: TGTGCCAGCAGCTGGCGGGGGGGCAGCGGGGAGCTGTTTTTT
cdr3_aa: CASSWRGGSGELFF

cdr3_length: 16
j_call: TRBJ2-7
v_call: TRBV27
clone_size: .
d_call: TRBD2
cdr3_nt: TGTGCCAGCAGCTCAAACCGGGGGGAGGGTGTAGGCGAGCAGTACTTC
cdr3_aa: CASSSNRGEGVGEQYF

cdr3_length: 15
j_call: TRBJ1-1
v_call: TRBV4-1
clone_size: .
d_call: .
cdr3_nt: TGCGCCAGCAGCCAAGATGTAGGATCAGACACTGAAGCTTTCTTT
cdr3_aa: CASSQDVGSDTEAFF

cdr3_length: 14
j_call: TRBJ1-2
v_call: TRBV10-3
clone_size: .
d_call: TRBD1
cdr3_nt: TGTGCCATCAGGGGACAGGGGGACGGCTATGGCTACACCTTC
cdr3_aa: CAIRGQGDGYGYTF

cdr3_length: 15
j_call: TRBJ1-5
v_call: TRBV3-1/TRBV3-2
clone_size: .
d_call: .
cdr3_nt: TGTGCCAGCAGCCAAGATATAGGCCGATATCAGCCCCAGCATTTT
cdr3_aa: CASSQDIGRYQPQHF

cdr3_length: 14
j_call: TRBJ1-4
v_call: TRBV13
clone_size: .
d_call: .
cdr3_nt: TGTGCCAGCAGCCGCCGGACCTATAATGAAAAACTGTTTTTT
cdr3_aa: CASSRRTYNEKLFF

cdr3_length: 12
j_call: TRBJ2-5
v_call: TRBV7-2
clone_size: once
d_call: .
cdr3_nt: TGTGCCAGCAGTCCGGCCGCTGAGACCCAGTACTTC
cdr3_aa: CASSPAAETQYF

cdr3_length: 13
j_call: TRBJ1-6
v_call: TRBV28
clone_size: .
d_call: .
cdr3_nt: TGTGCCAGCAGTTTAAGAGAGGAGGAACCCCTCCACTTT
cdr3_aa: CASSLREEEPLHF

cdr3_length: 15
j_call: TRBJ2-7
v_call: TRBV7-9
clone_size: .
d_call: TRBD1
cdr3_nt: TGTGCCAGCAGCATAAGACAGGGCTTTTCCTACGAGCAGTACTTC
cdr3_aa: CASSIRQGFSYEQYF

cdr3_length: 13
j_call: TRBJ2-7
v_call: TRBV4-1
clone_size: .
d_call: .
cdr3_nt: TGCGCCAGCAGCCTCCAGCGGTCCTACGAGCAGTACTTC
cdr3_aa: CASSLQRSYEQYF

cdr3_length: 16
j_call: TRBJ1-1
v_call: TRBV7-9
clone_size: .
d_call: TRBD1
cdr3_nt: TGTGCCAGCAGACAACTTTGGACAGGGGTGAACACTGAAGCTTTCTTT
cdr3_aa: CASRQLWTGVNTEAFF